These 2 T cell receptor beta chains originate from one sample sequenced in a study of blood T cell repertoires in COVID-19. TCRdb's copy holds only in-frame clones and misses some; the assay was immunoSEQ multiplex PCR. The data show roughly 700,000 clones, with approximately 90% seen just once and under 0.3% held by the top ten. Input material: peripheral blood. Receptors were obtained from a woman under 30 with acute or convalescent COVID-19.

This clone was detected only a few times. V is TRBV6-1 and J is TRBJ1-5, with TRBD1 matching over 9 bases. The CDR3 is 14 residues long. The germline gives CDR1 MNHNS, CDR2 SASEGT. V shed 2 bases, J shed 7 bases, and the junction held 3 bases outside the gene matches. The CDR3 DNA sequence: TGTGCCAGCAGTGAACTAACAGGGGGCCAGCCCCAGCATTTT. Translation: CASSELTGGQPQHF.

The chain links TRBV4-3 to TRBJ1-1; D possibly corresponds to TRBD1 (6 bases). Trimming shortened V by 4 bases and J by 6 bases, and 12 bases separated the two germline ends. CDR1 is LGHNA, CDR2 YSLEER, per germline. CDR3 length equals 13 residues. The CDR3 region has the DNA TGCGCCAGCAGCCCCGCAGGGGCGGCTGAAGCTTTCTTT. The encoded protein is CASSPAGAAEAFF.